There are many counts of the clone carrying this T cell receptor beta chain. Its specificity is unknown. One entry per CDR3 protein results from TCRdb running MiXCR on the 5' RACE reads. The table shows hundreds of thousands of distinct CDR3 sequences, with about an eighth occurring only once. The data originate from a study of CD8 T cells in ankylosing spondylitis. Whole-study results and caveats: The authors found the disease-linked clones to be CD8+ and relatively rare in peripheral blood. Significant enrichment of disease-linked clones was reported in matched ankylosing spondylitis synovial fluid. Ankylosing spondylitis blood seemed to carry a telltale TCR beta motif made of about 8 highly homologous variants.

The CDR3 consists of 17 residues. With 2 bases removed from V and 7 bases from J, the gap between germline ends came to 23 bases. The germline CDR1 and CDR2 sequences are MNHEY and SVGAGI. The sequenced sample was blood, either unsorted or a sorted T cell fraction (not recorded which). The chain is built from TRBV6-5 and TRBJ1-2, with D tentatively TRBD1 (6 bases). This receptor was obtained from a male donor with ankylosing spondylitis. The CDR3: CASSYPRKQGRLRGYTF. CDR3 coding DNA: TGTGCCAGCAGTTACCCCCGGAAACAGGGTCGGCTACGTGGCTACACCTTC.